A single sample gave rise to the 3 T cell receptor beta chains below, sequenced in a study of long-term antiretroviral therapy in people with HIV. Researchers report immunoSEQ v3.0 was run at survey level. Clones were read by immunoSEQ multiplex PCR, and TCRdb kept only the in-frame ones, dropping some. The sample yields tens of thousands of clones, around 80% seen once. Sequenced material: unsorted PBMCs, taken 0.5 years before starting antiretroviral therapy. Every receptor here comes from a man between 35 and 55 years old with HIV.

The table lists this clone with a few counts. This chain links TRBV28 with TRBJ1-2; 12 bases map to TRBD1. Germline V gene data show CDR1 as MDHEN and CDR2 as SYDVKM. This CDR3 contains 17 residues. Trimming at V came to 5 bases and at J to 4 bases, leaving 11 bases not matched to a gene. The CDR3: CASSPFGGTGGSYGYTF. The CDR3 DNA is TGTGCCAGCAGTCCGTTCGGAGGGACAGGGGGCTCCTATGGCTACACCTTC.

This clone was picked up one time. V is TRBV6-1 and J is TRBJ1-5; TRBD1 matches 8 bases. The CDR3 runs 15 residues. V dropped 6 bases and J dropped 3; count of bases not matched to a gene: 7. The germline gives CDR1 MNHNS, CDR2 SASEGT. The CDR3 loop reads CASSPGQDLNQPQHF. DNA of the CDR3: TGTGCCAGCAGCCCGGGACAGGACCTCAATCAGCCCCAGCATTTT.

This chain links TRBV29-1 with TRBJ2-5; either TRBD1 or TRBD2 may supply D (5 bases each). V lost 3 bases, J lost 1 base, and 12 bases lay in between. Looked up from germline, CDR1 is SQVTM and CDR2 is ANQGSEA. The CDR3 sequence is 14 residues long. CDR3 in amino acids: CSVEGRAIQETQYF. The CDR3 DNA reads TGCAGCGTTGAGGGACGGGCGATCCAAGAGACCCAGTACTTC.